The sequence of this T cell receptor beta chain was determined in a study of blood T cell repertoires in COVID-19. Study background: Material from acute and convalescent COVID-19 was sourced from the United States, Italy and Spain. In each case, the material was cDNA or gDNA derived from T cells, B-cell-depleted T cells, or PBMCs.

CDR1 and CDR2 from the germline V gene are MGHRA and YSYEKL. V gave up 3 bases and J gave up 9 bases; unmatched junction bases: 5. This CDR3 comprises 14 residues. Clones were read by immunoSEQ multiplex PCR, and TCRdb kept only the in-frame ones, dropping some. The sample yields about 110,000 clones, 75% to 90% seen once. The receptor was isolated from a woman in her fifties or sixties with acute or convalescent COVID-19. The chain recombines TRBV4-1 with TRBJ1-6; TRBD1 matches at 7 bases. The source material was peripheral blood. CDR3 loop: CASSQATGSSPLHF. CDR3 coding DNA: TGCGCCAGCAGCCAGGCGACAGGGAGTTCACCCCTCCACTTT.